This section outlines one T cell receptor (beta chain) sequence together with its context. Its antigen is unknown. This record belongs to a study of CXCR3-negative and CXCR3-positive naive CD8 T cells. Study-level points and caveats: CXCR3-negative and CXCR3-positive naive cells shared comparable TRBV-TRBJ usage, but memory cells did not. CXCR3-negative naive cells had less hydrophobic TRB CDR3s than did CXCR3-positive naive cells.

5' RACE that incorporated UMI labels was used to prepare the TRB cDNA libraries. With the 5' RACE reads reprocessed, TCRdb shows one record per CDR3 protein and no DNA. This table holds roughly 80,000 distinct CDR3 sequences. Germline V lookup: CDR1 MGHDK, CDR2 SYGVNS. This CDR3 is 14 amino acids long. This TCR came from a human donor in good health. Some clones in this sample may be carry-over from other donors' samples. J is TRBJ2-7 and V is TRBV25-1; TCRdb selects TRBD2, and the lack of DNA leaves this call unchecked. The specimen sequenced was naive CXCR3+ CD8+ T cells from blood. The sample's subset: CD45RO-CCR7+CD27+CD95- naive CD8+ T cells expressing CXCR3 (TNR3+). The chain's CDR3 is CASSEWSGSCEQYF.